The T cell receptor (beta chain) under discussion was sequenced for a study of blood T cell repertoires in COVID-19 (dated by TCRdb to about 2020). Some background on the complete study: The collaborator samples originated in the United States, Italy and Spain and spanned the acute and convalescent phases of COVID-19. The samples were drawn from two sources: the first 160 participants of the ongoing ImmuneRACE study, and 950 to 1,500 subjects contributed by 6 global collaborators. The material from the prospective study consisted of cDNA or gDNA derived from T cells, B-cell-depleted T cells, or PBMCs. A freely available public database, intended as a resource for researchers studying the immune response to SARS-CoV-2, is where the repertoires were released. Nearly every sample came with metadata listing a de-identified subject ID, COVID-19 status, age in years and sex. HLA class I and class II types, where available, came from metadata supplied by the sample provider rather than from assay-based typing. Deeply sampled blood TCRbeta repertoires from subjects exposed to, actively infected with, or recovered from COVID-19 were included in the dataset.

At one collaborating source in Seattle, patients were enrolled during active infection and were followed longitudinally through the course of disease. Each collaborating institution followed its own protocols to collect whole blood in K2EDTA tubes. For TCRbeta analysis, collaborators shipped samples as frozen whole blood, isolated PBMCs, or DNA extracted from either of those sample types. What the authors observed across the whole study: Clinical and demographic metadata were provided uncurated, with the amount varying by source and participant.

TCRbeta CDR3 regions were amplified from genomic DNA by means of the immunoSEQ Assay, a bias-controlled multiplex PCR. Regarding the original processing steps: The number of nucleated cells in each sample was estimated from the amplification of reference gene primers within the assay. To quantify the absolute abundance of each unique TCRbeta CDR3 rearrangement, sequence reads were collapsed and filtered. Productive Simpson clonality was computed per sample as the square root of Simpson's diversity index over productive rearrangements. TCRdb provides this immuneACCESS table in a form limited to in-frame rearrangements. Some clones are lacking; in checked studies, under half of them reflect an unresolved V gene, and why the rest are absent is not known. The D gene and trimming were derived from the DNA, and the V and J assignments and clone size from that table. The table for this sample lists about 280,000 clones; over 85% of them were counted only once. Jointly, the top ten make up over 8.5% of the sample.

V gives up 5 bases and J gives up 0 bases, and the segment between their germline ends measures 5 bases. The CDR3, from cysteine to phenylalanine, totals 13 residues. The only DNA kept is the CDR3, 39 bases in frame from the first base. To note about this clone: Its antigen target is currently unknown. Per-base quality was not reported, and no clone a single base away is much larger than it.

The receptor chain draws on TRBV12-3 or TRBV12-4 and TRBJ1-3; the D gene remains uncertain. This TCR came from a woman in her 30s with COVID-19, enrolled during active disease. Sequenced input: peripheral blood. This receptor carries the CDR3 CASSDSSGNTIYF. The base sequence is TGTGCCAGCAGTGACTCCTCTGGAAACACCATATATTTT.